The present T cell receptor (beta chain) was sequenced within a study of T-cell reconstitution after alpha-beta-depleted transplantation in children. General study findings and limits: Some patients' high day-60 TCRbeta diversity was attributed to recipient cells surviving conditioning. T-cell numbers and diversity one year post-transplant derived largely from freshly generated T cells. About two months after transplant, alpha-beta T cells reportedly came from several hundred expanded graft clones.

Germline V lookup: CDR1 DFQATT, CDR2 SNEGSKA (reference sequence). The CDR3 has 14 residues. V was clipped by 3 bases and J by 2 bases; unmatched bases: 4. This sample's TCRbeta library carried unique molecular identifier barcodes. MiXCR was run by TCRdb on the PCR reads, yielding one entry per CDR3 protein. The table records approximately 1,000,000 distinct CDR3 sequences, about 30% of them present only once. Concerning this clonotype itself: Antigen unknown.

This receptor was taken from a boy in the first two years of life who had a stem cell transplant for SCID, so the T cells may come from the graft donor. Specimen: PBMCs, mostly from graft donor cells, collected 360 days after TCRalphabeta/CD19-depleted stem cell transplant. The chain joins TRBV20-1 to TRBJ2-7; 10 bases align to TRBD2. CDR3 amino acids: CSARVAGGPYEQYF. The CDR3 DNA is TGCAGTGCTAGGGTAGCGGGGGGCCCCTACGAGCAGTACTTC.